Shown below are 19 T cell receptor beta chains from a single sample sequenced in a study of tumor and adjacent non-tumor tissue in lung cancer. Three rounds of nested PCR, following a modified ARM-PCR protocol, produced the TCRbeta library. TCRdb redid the calling of the multiplex PCR reads with MiXCR, one entry per CDR3 protein. The sample yields about 110,000 distinct CDR3 sequences, 75% to 90% seen once. The template was RNA from unsorted bulk tissue. The specimen sequenced was lung tumor tissue. The receptor source for this set is a man in his 70s with non-small cell lung cancer.

Points on this clonotype: One junction end disagrees with the germline gene, perhaps due to a read error. V gene TRBV6-6 combines with J gene TRBJ1-2; D perhaps matches TRBD1 (5 bases). Germline loops: CDR1 MNHNY, CDR2 SVGAGI (reference sequence). This CDR3 spans 15 amino acids. The CDR3 sequence: CAGGGEGFTNYGYTF. In nucleotides, the CDR3 is TGTGCCGGCGGAGGGGAGGGTTTTACTAACTATGGCTACACTTTC.

Remarks on this clonotype: No conserved phenylalanine or tryptophan is present at the end of the CDR3, so a read error is the likely explanation. This chain links TRBV10-2 with TRBJ1-5; 8 bases map to TRBD1. CDR1 is WSHSY, CDR2 SAAADI, per germline. The CDR3 length is 16 residues. The CDR3 sequence: CARKTDRGCSNHPQHL. The DNA of the CDR3 is TGCGCCAGGAAAACCGACAGGGGTTGTAGCAATCATCCCCAGCATCTT.

In the case of this clonotype: One end of the junction does not line up with germline, which may come from a read error. V and J are TRBV11-2 and TRBJ2-7; 11 positions match TRBD2. Germline V lookup: CDR1 SGHAT, CDR2 FQNNGV. The CDR3 is 15 amino acids. The CDR3 sequence: CASSRTSGSTYKQYF. CDR3 nucleotide sequence: TGTGCCAGCAGCCGAACTAGCGGGAGCACCTACAAGCAGTACTTC.

About this clonotype: This CDR3 is missing its conserved last phenylalanine or tryptophan, likely due to a read error. The chain carries TRBV6-2 or TRBV6-3 and TRBJ2-1, with 11 bases that match TRBD2. Germline CDR1 and CDR2: MNHEY and SVGEGT. The CDR3 has 15 residues. The V and J ends lost 5 bases and 10 bases, in that order; junction bases with no gene match: 10. The CDR3 DNA follows: TGTGCCAGCAGTCACGTACTAGCGGGAGTAGGGGAGCAGTTCTTA. It specifies CASSHVLAGVGEQFL.

On this clonotype itself: One end of the junction is discordant with germline, which a read error may explain. Written as DNA, the CDR3 is TGTGCCAGCAGAAAAACTAGCGGGGGGGCCGTTAGCTCCTACAATAAGCAGTTCTTC. This sequence encodes CASRKTSGGAVSSYNKQFF. The chain employs TRBV12-3 or TRBV12-4 and TRBJ2-1; 13 bases line up with TRBD2. The CDR3 extends over 19 amino acids.

This chain connects TRBV6-1 to TRBJ1-1; TRBD1 agrees at 9 bases. The CDR3 has 15 residues. V dropped 8 bases and J dropped 7; count of bases not matched to a gene: 14. Germline CDR1 MNHNS, CDR2 SASEGT. The CDR3 region has the DNA TGTGCCAGCGCCCAATGGGGACAGGGTCATTATGAAGCTTTCTTT. Its translation is CASAQWGQGHYEAFF.

The rearrangement uses TRBV28 and TRBJ2-3; no clear D. Per the germline V gene, CDR1 is MDHEN and CDR2 is SYDVKM. This CDR3 has 14 residues. The CDR3 loop is CDRSRTPSTDTQYF. CDR3 in DNA: TGTGACAGATCTAGAACTCCTAGCACAGATACGCAGTATTTT.

About this clonotype itself: An end of the junction differs from the germline gene, which may be a read error. The chain joins TRBV28 to TRBJ2-7; possible D gene TRBD2, 6 bases. CDR3 length equals 15 residues. CDR1 is MDHEN and CDR2 is SYDVKM in the germline V gene. The CDR3 here is CANTSRWAGGYEQYF. The CDR3 region has the DNA TGTGCCAACACTTCCCGGTGGGCCGGGGGTTACGAGCAGTATTTC.

In regard to this clonotype: The junction and the germline gene differ at one end; a read error may be behind it. The chain employs TRBV5-4 and TRBJ2-3; a possible D gene is TRBD2 (6 bases). Germline V gene data show CDR1 as SGHNT and CDR2 as YYREEE (reference sequence). CDR3 length: 16 amino acids. This chain's CDR3 is CASNLLAGRGTDTQYF. The CDR3 region has the DNA TGTGCCAGCAACTTGCTTGCGGGAAGGGGCACAGATACGCAGTATTTT. Looking up the rest from reference TRBV5-4 and TRBJ2-3 gives the full variable domain: ETGVTQSPTHLIKTRGQQVTLRCSSQSGHNTVSWYQQALGQGPQFIFQYYREEENGRGNFPPRFSGLQFPNYSSELNVNALELDDSALYLCASNLLAGRGTDTQYFGPGTRLTVL.

As for this clonotype: The junction and the germline gene differ at one end; a read error may be behind it. This chain uses TRBV4-2 with TRBJ1-1; D not resolved. Germline V gene sequence: CDR1 LGHNA, CDR2 YNFKEQ. The CDR3 runs to 15 residues. CDR3 sequence: CASNQRRQQYTEAFF. Written as DNA, the CDR3 is TGTGCGAGCAACCAACGGCGTCAACAGTACACTGAAGCTTTCTTT.

As regards this clonotype: Because it lacks the conserved phenylalanine or tryptophan at the end, this CDR3 is likely a read error. In DNA, the CDR3 is TGTGCCAGCAGTTACCAGATGACAGTAGGCCATCAGGATACGCAGTATTAT. Protein sequence: CASSYQMTVGHQDTQYY. This chain connects TRBV6-2 or TRBV6-3 to TRBJ2-3; D is perhaps TRBD1 (5 bases). CDR3 length: 17 residues. Germline CDR1 reads MNHEY; CDR2 reads SVGEGT. Between the trimmed V and J ends, which lost 2 bases and 6 bases, there was a span of 21 bases.

The chain uses TRBV6-1 and TRBJ2-3, with D perhaps given as TRBD1 or TRBD2 (5 bases each). Germline V gives CDR1 MNHNS, CDR2 SASEGT. This CDR3 comprises 14 residues. Between the trimmed V and J ends, which lost 3 bases and 15 bases, there was a span of 22 bases. The CDR3 loop is CASSDSGAGDTHYF. The CDR3 DNA follows: TGTGCCAGCAGTGATTCCGGGGCCGGAGATACACACTATTTT.

About this clonotype: The CDR3 does not close with the conserved phenylalanine or tryptophan, likely indicating a read error. This sequence joins TRBV2 and TRBJ2-7; TRBD1 aligns across 8 bases. J lost 4 bases, V lost 5 bases, and 4 bases had no gene match. The CDR3 is 13 amino acids. CDR1 SNHLY and CDR2 FYNNEI come from the germline V gene. The CDR3 loop is CASSTDRVYEQYL. For the CDR3, the DNA is TGTGCCAGCAGTACGGACAGGGTTTACGAGCAGTACTTG.

As regards this clonotype: A read error may produce the germline difference seen at one junction end. J is TRBJ2-7 and V is TRBV20-1; D remains ambiguous. The CDR3 totals 14 residues. The germline V gene has CDR1 DFQATT and CDR2 SNEGSKA (reference sequence). CDR3 sequence reads: CSADPLTHSYDQYF. The CDR3 bases are TGCAGTGCGGACCCCCTAACTCACTCCTACGATCAGTACTTC.

On this clonotype: A read error may account for a junction end that differs from germline. CDR3 sequence: CVSSRRRSPLHF. The CDR3 coding sequence is TGTGTCAGCAGCCGCAGGCGGTCACCCCTCCACTTT. The chain links TRBV14 to TRBJ1-6; unclear D gene. Germline CDR1 is SGHDN and CDR2 is FVKESK. The CDR3 contains 12 residues.

In its sample, this clonotype was seen a few times. This chain joins TRBV11-3 and TRBJ2-1; 14 bases agree with TRBD2. There are 15 residues in the CDR3. Germline V gene sequence: CDR1 SGHNT, CDR2 YENEEA. J lost 8 bases, V lost 5 bases, and 5 bases had no gene match. CDR3 in DNA: TGTGCCAGCAGCCACGGGACTAGCGGGAGCCATGAGCAGTTCTTC. It specifies CASSHGTSGSHEQFF.

This clonotype was observed at least ten times. The V call is TRBV7-9, the J call TRBJ1-3; no definite D call. The CDR3 has 13 amino acids. In germline, CDR1 is SEHNR, CDR2 FQNEAQ (reference sequence). The V and J ends lost 4 bases and 2 bases respectively, with 6 bases between them. CDR3 nucleotides: TGTGCCAGCAGCTCCGGAACTGGAAACACCATATATTTT. This sequence encodes CASSSGTGNTIYF.

In the case of this clonotype: Germline is not matched at one junction end, which may reflect a read error. The chain recombines TRBV29-1 with TRBJ2-7; a weak D match, TRBD2 (6 bases). The CDR3 sequence is 14 residues long. Germline values: CDR1 SQVTM, CDR2 ANQGSEA. CDR3 amino acids: CSVEGAGPTYDQYF. The CDR3 nucleotides read TGCAGTGTTGAAGGGGCGGGACCGACCTACGATCAGTACTTC.

This chain links TRBV6-5 with TRBJ2-7; D is undetermined. Per germline, CDR1 MNHEY and CDR2 SVGAGI. V was pared by 4 bases and J by 10 bases, with 20 bases between. The CDR3 runs to 14 residues. The CDR3 nucleotides are TGTGCCAGCAGTTTCTCTTGGGCACGATCAGACCAGTACTTC. Protein sequence: CASSFSWARSDQYF.